The 29 T cell receptor beta chains in this list originate from one sample, sequenced in a study of identical twins (dated by TCRdb to 2016 to 2017). The method was 5' RACE. Reads for this sample came from an Illumina HiSeq 2000. TCRdb reworked the public reads: Q25 trimming with fastp, MiXCR clone assembly, productive beta chains retained. Rows are combined by CDR3 protein, so each entry shows the most common genes and DNA. The sample records around 650,000 distinct CDR3 sequences, about 7.1% of which are singletons. The ten largest clones capture roughly 1.6% of the sample. This sample was also put to use in a study of yellow fever vaccine responses in identical twins.

Sequenced input: PBMCs. Receptor source: a woman aged 18 to 35 in good health.

This clonotype was counted ten times or more. This chain connects TRBV28 to TRBJ1-1; weak D call: TRBD1 (5 bases). The length of the CDR3 is 12 residues. Trimming stripped 3 bases from V and 10 bases from J, with 12 bases between. Germline V gives CDR1 MDHEN, CDR2 SYDVKM. The CDR3 DNA sequence: TGTGCCAGCAGTTTGGGGCAGGGAGGAGCTTTCTTT. Amino acid sequence: CASSLGQGGAFF.

This clonotype was recorded many times. This chain connects TRBV2 to TRBJ1-1; 7 bases map to TRBD1. The germline V gene has CDR1 SNHLY and CDR2 FYNNEI. J gave up 8 bases and V 10 bases, and 13 bases lay outside the gene matches. The CDR3 has 13 amino acids. CDR3 sequence: CATAWEGAFEAFF. CDR3 sequence (DNA): TGTGCCACCGCTTGGGAGGGGGCATTCGAAGCTTTCTTT.

This rearrangement joins TRBV7-2 to TRBJ2-2; 9 bases map to TRBD2. CDR1 SGHTA and CDR2 FQGNSA come from the germline V gene. Trimming at V came to 2 bases and at J to 7 bases, leaving 5 bases not matched to a gene. This CDR3 has 15 amino acids. CDR3 nucleotide sequence: TGTGCCAGCAGCTTATCGCTAGCGGGGTACGGGGAGCTGTTTTTT. Translating it yields CASSLSLAGYGELFF.

This clonotype showed up just a few times. In DNA, the CDR3 is TGTGCCGCACAGGGGACAGGGGATTCCGGGGAGCTGTTTTTT. It encodes CAAQGTGDSGELFF. This chain uses TRBV10-3 with TRBJ2-2, with TRBD1 identical over 10 bases. Trimming removed 11 bases from V and 6 bases from J; junction bases left unmatched: 9. This CDR3 has 14 residues. Germline lookup yields CDR1 ENHRY and CDR2 SYGVKD.

The table lists this clonotype with many counts. CDR3 sequence: CASSRTSGGGYNEQFF. CDR3 nucleotide sequence: TGTGCCAGCAGTAGGACTAGCGGGGGTGGGTACAATGAGCAGTTCTTC. The chain carries TRBV12-3 or TRBV12-4 and TRBJ2-1, with 13 bases matching TRBD2. V shed 5 bases and J 4 bases; nucleotides not matched to a gene: 5. The length of the CDR3 is 16 residues.

This clonotype has ten or more counts. One junction end disagrees with the germline gene, perhaps due to a read error. The chain employs TRBV12-3 or TRBV12-4 and TRBJ2-1; 10 bases match TRBD1. The CDR3 runs 16 residues. CDR3 nucleotides: TGTGCCAGCAGTTTACGGGACAGGGGATCCTACAATGAGCAGTCCTTC. This gives the protein CASSLRDRGSYNEQSF.

This clonotype was picked up a small number of times. This chain uses TRBV15 with TRBJ2-2; D ambiguous. Between the trimmed V and J ends, which lost 0 bases and 1 base, there was a span of 12 bases. Germline assignment: CDR1 LNHNV and CDR2 YYDKDF (reference sequence). The CDR3 consists of 17 residues. CDR3 nucleotide sequence: TGTGCCACCAGCAGAGATCGGTCTACACGGAACACCGGGGAGCTGTTTTTT. Amino acid sequence: CATSRDRSTRNTGELFF. The variable domain in full, with the rest retrieved from reference TRBV15 and TRBJ2-2, is DAMVIQNPRYQVTQFGKPVTLSCSQTLNHNVMYWYQQKSSQAPKLLFHYYDKDFNNEADTPDNFQSRRPNTSFCFLDIRSPGLGDTAMYLCATSRDRSTRNTGELFFGEGSRLTVL.

This clonotype has more than one count but fewer than ten. The gene calls are TRBV15 and TRBJ2-3; D gene ambiguous. CDR1 LNHNV and CDR2 YYDKDF come from the germline V gene (reference sequence). This CDR3 has 16 residues. Trimming pared 5 bases from V and 6 bases from J, leaving 21 bases between. The CDR3 region is CATSSSDRNTWDTQYF. DNA of the CDR3: TGTGCCACCAGCTCCTCGGACCGGAACACATGGGATACGCAGTATTTT.

This clonotype showed up just a few times. The chain employs TRBV19 and TRBJ1-4, with 7 nucleotides matching TRBD1. V shed 3 bases and J 7 bases; nucleotides not matched to a gene: 11. Germline CDR1 and CDR2: LNHDA and SQIVND (reference sequence). The CDR3 covers 16 residues. The CDR3 reads CASSMPRQGGREKLFF. In nucleotides, the CDR3 is TGTGCCAGTAGTATGCCCCGACAGGGAGGGCGTGAAAAACTGTTTTTT.

This clonotype was counted ten times or more. The chain uses TRBV4-2 and TRBJ2-7, with TRBD2 identical over 7 bases. The CDR3 is made up of 14 amino acids. V trimming: 1 base; J trimming: 4 bases; junction bases outside the gene matches: 4. Germline V gives CDR1 LGHNA, CDR2 YNFKEQ. For the CDR3, the DNA is TGTGCCAGCAGCCAAGGCCTAGCGGAATACGAGCAGTACTTC. Its translation: CASSQGLAEYEQYF.

In this sample, this clonotype turned up a few times. V gene TRBV12-3 or TRBV12-4 combines with J gene TRBJ2-5; TRBD2 matches 14 bases. After removal of 10 bases from V and 5 bases from J, the junction contained 6 bases not matched to a gene. This CDR3 is 14 amino acids long. The CDR3 here is CATSGTSGGETQYF. The CDR3 region has the DNA TGTGCCACCTCCGGGACTAGCGGGGGTGAGACCCAGTACTTC.

This clonotype turned up a few times. This chain uses TRBV11-2 with TRBJ1-2, with unresolved D. The V and J ends lost 2 bases and 2 bases respectively, with 9 bases between them. Germline V gene lookup returns CDR1 SGHAT and CDR2 FQNNGV. The CDR3 sequence is 14 residues long. The CDR3 loop is CASSLKGPNYGYTF. DNA of the CDR3: TGTGCCAGCAGCTTAAAAGGGCCCAACTATGGCTACACCTTC.

Points on this clonotype: With a much larger clone just one base away, this may be a read error. This is likely a read error, given that the CDR3 carries no conserved phenylalanine or tryptophan at its end. The chain employs TRBV12-3 or TRBV12-4 and TRBJ2-1; D might be TRBD2 (6 bases). The CDR3 consists of 12 residues. The V end was cut by 7 bases, the J end by 5 bases, with 9 bases between. The CDR3 protein is CASTEGDNEQFY. The CDR3 DNA is TGTGCCAGCACGGAGGGAGACAATGAGCAGTTCTAC.

In this sample, this clonotype turned up a few times. The chain couples TRBV28 to TRBJ1-1; D gene unclear. V shed 7 bases and J shed 0 bases, with 12 bases lying between them. From germline, CDR1 is MDHEN and CDR2 SYDVKM. The CDR3 is 14 residues long. This chain's CDR3 is CASISIGMNTEAFF. The CDR3 DNA is TGTGCCAGCATCTCGATCGGGATGAACACTGAAGCTTTCTTT.

This clonotype was detected ten times or more. This chain uses TRBV7-9 with TRBJ2-4; 7 bases match TRBD1. Germline V gene sequence: CDR1 SEHNR, CDR2 FQNEAQ (reference sequence). This CDR3 comprises 15 residues. Germline trimming cut 4 bases from V and 1 base from J; bases unmatched to any gene: 4. The CDR3 reads CASSSDRVAKNIQYF. The CDR3 nucleotides are TGTGCCAGCAGCTCAGACAGGGTGGCCAAAAACATTCAGTACTTC.

This clonotype appeared many times. The chain has TRBV7-2 and TRBJ2-1; 12 nucleotides align to TRBD2. Trimming at V came to 2 bases and at J to 8 bases, leaving 7 bases not matched to a gene. The CDR3 is 16 amino acids. Looked up from germline, CDR1 is SGHTA and CDR2 is FQGNSA. This CDR3 reads CASSLQTSGRWHEQFF. The CDR3 DNA sequence: TGTGCCAGCAGCTTACAAACTAGCGGGAGGTGGCATGAGCAGTTCTTC.

The chain employs TRBV4-1 and TRBJ2-1; TRBD2 matches at 11 bases. V lost 5 bases and J lost 7; bases outside the gene matches: 13. Germline-derived CDR1 and CDR2 are MGHRA and YSYEKL. The CDR3 is 17 residues long. CDR3 nucleotides: TGCGCCAGCAGCTCCCGGGTAGCGGGGGGGCCTTTAAATGAGCAGTTCTTC. It translates to CASSSRVAGGPLNEQFF.

A few counts support this clonotype. The chain has TRBV28 and TRBJ2-3; D call uncertain. In germline, CDR1 is MDHEN, CDR2 SYDVKM. Deletions cut 5 bases from V and 1 base from J, with 10 bases between. The length of the CDR3 is 14 residues. CDR3 residues: CASSPLVGTDTQYF. For the CDR3, the DNA is TGTGCCAGCAGTCCCTTAGTGGGCACAGATACGCAGTATTTT.

This clonotype was seen many times. V gene TRBV6-5 combines with J gene TRBJ2-3, with D perhaps matching TRBD1 (8 bases). Between the trimmed V and J ends, which lost 2 bases and 6 bases, there was a span of 15 bases. Germline assignment: CDR1 MNHEY and CDR2 SVGAGI. This CDR3 has 15 amino acids. DNA for the CDR3: TGTGCCAGCAGTTACACAGGGGGGGGTGTGGATACGCAGTATTTT. Translated, it gives CASSYTGGGVDTQYF.

This clonotype came up many times. The V and J genes are TRBV11-1 and TRBJ2-1; TRBD2 aligns across 14 bases. This CDR3 comprises 19 residues. Germline V CDR1 and CDR2: SGHAT, FQDESV (reference sequence). The junction had 11 bases not matched to a gene; V was cut back by 4 bases and J by 3 bases. CDR3 bases: TGTGCCAGCAGCTCCCAGACTAGCGGGGGGGCTTTATTCTACAATGAGCAGTTCTTC. Encoded protein: CASSSQTSGGALFYNEQFF.

This rearrangement joins TRBV14 to TRBJ2-3; D unclear. This CDR3 has 16 amino acids. Trimming cost V 0 bases and J 4 bases, with 14 bases left between them. Per germline, CDR1 SGHDN and CDR2 FVKESK. CDR3 DNA sequence: TGTGCCAGCAGCCAAGAAGGGAAAAACATTCCAGATACGCAGTATTTT. As protein: CASSQEGKNIPDTQYF. The full variable domain, rest sourced from reference TRBV14 and TRBJ2-3, is EAGVTQFPSHSVIEKGQTVTLRCDPISGHDNLYWYRRVMGKEIKFLLHFVKESKQDESGMPNNRFLAERTGGTYSTLKVQPAELEDSGVYFCASSQEGKNIPDTQYFGPGTRLTVL.

Note on this clonotype: A read error may be the cause here, since a much bigger clone is one base away. CDR3 residues: CASSLGRWRGEQFF. The CDR3 coding sequence is TGTGCCAGCAGCTTAGGGAGATGGAGGGGCGAGCAGTTCTTC. This chain connects TRBV7-8 to TRBJ2-1; possibly TRBD2 for D (6 bases). This CDR3 spans 14 amino acids. With 1 base removed from V and 10 bases from J, the gap between germline ends came to 14 bases. Germline CDR1 is SGHVS and CDR2 is FQNEAQ.

This clonotype was observed a few times. The chain joins TRBV12-3 or TRBV12-4 to TRBJ1-2; 7 bases fit TRBD1. The ends lost 4 bases at V and 3 bases at J; junction bases unmatched: 5. This CDR3 has 14 amino acids. In nucleotides, the CDR3 is TGTGCCAGCAGTTCCTCAGGGGGGTACTATGGCTACACCTTC. Its translation: CASSSSGGYYGYTF.

This chain uses TRBV5-1 with TRBJ2-5, with D possibly TRBD1 on 6 matching bases. Germline CDR1 is SGHRS and CDR2 is YFSETQ. There are 15 residues in the CDR3. Trimming left V 4 bases short and J 3 bases short, with 16 bases between. CDR3 nucleotide sequence: TGCGCCAGCAGCCCCGGGTGGGGGCCCGAAGAGACCCAGTACTTC. Residues: CASSPGWGPEETQYF.

The rearrangement links TRBV2 to TRBJ2-7, with no clear D. The germline CDR1 and CDR2 sequences are SNHLY and FYNNEI. There are 11 residues in the CDR3. V shed 7 bases and J shed 2 bases, with 6 bases lying between them. The CDR3 DNA reads as TGTGCCAGCACAGAGACCTACGAGCAGTACGTC. Amino acids: CASTETYEQYV.

This clonotype showed up many times. CDR3 nucleotides: TGTGCCAGCAGCCACCTATTAACCGGGGAGCTGTTTTTT. Residues: CASSHLLTGELFF. The gene calls are TRBV12-3 or TRBV12-4 and TRBJ2-2; D ambiguous. V dropped 6 bases and J dropped 5 bases, with 10 bases sitting between them. The CDR3 is 13 amino acids.

This clonotype was counted many times. The rearrangement links TRBV12-3 or TRBV12-4 to TRBJ2-4; D remains ambiguous. V lost 4 bases and J 8 bases, leaving 15 bases between the germline ends. The CDR3 has 14 residues. The CDR3 sequence: CASSSGRSPHIQYF. Here the CDR3 DNA reads TGTGCCAGCAGTTCTGGCAGGTCACCCCACATTCAGTACTTC.

This clonotype showed up just a few times. The chain carries TRBV27 and TRBJ2-3, with 8 bases fitting TRBD2. CDR3 length equals 15 residues. CDR1 and CDR2 (germline): MNHEY, SMNVEV (reference sequence). V shed 5 bases, J shed 3 bases, and the junction held 7 bases outside the gene matches. The CDR3 sequence: CASSPTGTSTDTQYF. Here the CDR3 DNA reads TGTGCCAGCAGTCCGACGGGGACTAGTACAGATACGCAGTATTTT.

This clonotype occurred a few times. This chain uses TRBV19 with TRBJ2-1, with 12 bases matching TRBD2. This CDR3 region has 15 residues. The J segment lost 6 bases and the V segment lost 5 bases, leaving 5 bases of the junction unmatched. Looked up from germline, CDR1 is LNHDA and CDR2 is SQIVND (reference sequence). CDR3 in amino acids: CASSSQTSGSNEQFF. As DNA, the CDR3 is TGTGCCAGTAGTTCCCAGACTAGCGGGAGCAATGAGCAGTTCTTC.